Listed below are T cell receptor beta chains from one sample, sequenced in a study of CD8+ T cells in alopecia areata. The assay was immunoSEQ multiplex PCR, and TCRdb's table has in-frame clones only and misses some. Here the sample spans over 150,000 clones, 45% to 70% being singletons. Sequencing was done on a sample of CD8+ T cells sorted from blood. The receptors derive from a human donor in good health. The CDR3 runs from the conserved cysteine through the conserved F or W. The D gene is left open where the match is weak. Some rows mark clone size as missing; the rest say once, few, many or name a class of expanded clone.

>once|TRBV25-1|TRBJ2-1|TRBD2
TGTGCCAGCAGTGATCTGACGCGGGGGGACGGGAATGAGCAGTTCTTC
CASSDLTRGDGNEQFF
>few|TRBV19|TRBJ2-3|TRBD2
TGTGCCAGTAGAGGGACTAGAGGCACAGATACGCAGTATTTT
CASRGTRGTDTQYF
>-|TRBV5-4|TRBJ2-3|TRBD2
TGTGCCAGCAGCCCACAGACTAGCGGGGCCACAGATACGCAGTATTTT
CASSPQTSGATDTQYF
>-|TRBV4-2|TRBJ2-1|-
TGTGCCAGCAGCCAAGGTCCTCACAATGAGCAGTTCTTC
CASSQGPHNEQFF
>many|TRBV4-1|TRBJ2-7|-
TGCGCCAGCAGCCAAGAGATCGGCTACGAGCAGTACTTC
CASSQEIGYEQYF
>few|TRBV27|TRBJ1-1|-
TGTGCCAGCAGTTTATCGCTGGGGCCGGGCCCTGAAGCTTTCTTT
CASSLSLGPGPEAFF
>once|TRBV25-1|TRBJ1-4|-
TGTGCCAGCAGTGATCGGGGGTATAAGAGGAGTGAAAAACTGTTTTTT
CASSDRGYKRSEKLFF
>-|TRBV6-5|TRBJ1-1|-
TGTGCCAGCAGTTACACGTGGACGAACACTGAAGCTTTCTTT
CASSYTWTNTEAFF
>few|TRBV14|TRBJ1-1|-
TGTGCCAGCAGCCAAGGACAGTGGAACACTGAAGCTTTCTTT
CASSQGQWNTEAFF
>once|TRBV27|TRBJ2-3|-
TGTGCCAGCAGTTTTTTGGGAGATACGCAGTATTTT
CASSFLGDTQYF
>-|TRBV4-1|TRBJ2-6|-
TGCGCCAGCAGCCAAGATGGGATCTCTGGGGCCAACGTCCTGACTTTC
CASSQDGISGANVLTF
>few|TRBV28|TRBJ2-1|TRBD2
TGTGCCAGCAGTTTGGACCCTAGCGGGAATGAGCAGTTCTTC
CASSLDPSGNEQFF
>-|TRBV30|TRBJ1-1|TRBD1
TGTGCCTGTACAGGGGGTCGAACTGAAGCTTTCTTT
CACTGGRTEAFF
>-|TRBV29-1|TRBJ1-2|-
TGCAGCGTTGAAGATCTTCCGAACAGGGAAGGGGATGGCTACACCTTC
CSVEDLPNREGDGYTF
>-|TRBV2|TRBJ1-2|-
TGTGCCAGCAGGTCCCTCGACTATGGCTACACCTTC
CASRSLDYGYTF
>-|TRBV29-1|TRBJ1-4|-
TGCAGCGTTAACCCGGGACATAATGAAAAACTGTTTTTT
CSVNPGHNEKLFF
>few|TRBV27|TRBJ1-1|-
TGTGCCAGCAGTTTATTCCAGGGTAGCACTGAAGCTTTCTTT
CASSLFQGSTEAFF
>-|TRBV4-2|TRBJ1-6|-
TGTGCCAGCAGCCAAGATGACGGTTTTAATTCACCCCTCCACTTT
CASSQDDGFNSPLHF
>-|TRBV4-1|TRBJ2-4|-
TGCGCCAGCAGCCAAGTTTCCTCCGGGTCTCAGTACTTC
CASSQVSSGSQYF
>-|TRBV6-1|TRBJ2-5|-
TGTGCCAGCGGGTCCCCCGGTGGGGAGACCCAGTACTTC
CASGSPGGETQYF
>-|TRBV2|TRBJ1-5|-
TGTGCCAGCAGCGCGAGTCTATATAGCAATCAGCCCCAGCATTTT
CASSASLYSNQPQHF
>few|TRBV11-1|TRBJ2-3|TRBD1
TGTGCCAGCAGCTCCGGGACAGGGGAAGATACGCAGTATTTT
CASSSGTGEDTQYF
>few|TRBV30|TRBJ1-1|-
TGTGCCTGGAGTTGGGGCACTGAAGCTTTCTTT
CAWSWGTEAFF
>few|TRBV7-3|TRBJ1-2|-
TGTGCCAGCAGCTTAGAACTCGGAGACCCGGATGGCTACACCTTC
CASSLELGDPDGYTF
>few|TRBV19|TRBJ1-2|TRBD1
TGTGCCAGTAGTACAGCCGGGACAGGGGATGGCTACACCTTC
CASSTAGTGDGYTF
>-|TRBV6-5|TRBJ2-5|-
TGTGCCAGCAGTACAACAGAGACCCAGTACTTC
CASSTTETQYF
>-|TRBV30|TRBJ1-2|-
TGTGCCTTGGACCTGCGGCCATCCTATGGCTACACCTTC
CALDLRPSYGYTF
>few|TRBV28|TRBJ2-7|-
TGTGCCAGCAGTACCTTCGCCTGGGGCTCCTACGAGCAGTACTTC
CASSTFAWGSYEQYF
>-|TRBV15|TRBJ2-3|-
TGTGCCACCAGCAGGCTGTCGGCAGATACGCAGTATTTT
CATSRLSADTQYF
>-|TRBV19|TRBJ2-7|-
TGTGCCAGTAGTATTACCGGGGCGAGCTCCTACGAGCAGTACTTC
CASSITGASSYEQYF
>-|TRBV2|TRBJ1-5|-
TGTGCCAGCAGTGGGGGGGGGACGGATCAGCCCCAGCATTTT
CASSGGGTDQPQHF
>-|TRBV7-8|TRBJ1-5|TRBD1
TGTGCCAGCAGCCTGGGACAGGGCAATCAGCCCCAGCATTTT
CASSLGQGNQPQHF
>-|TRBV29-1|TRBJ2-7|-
TGCAGCGTTGAAGGTGGGGGCTACGAGCAGTACTTC
CSVEGGGYEQYF
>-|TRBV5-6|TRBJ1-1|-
TGTGCCAGCAGCTTGGATTACGCAGGGGACACTGAAGCTTTCTTT
CASSLDYAGDTEAFF
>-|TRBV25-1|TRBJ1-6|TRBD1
TGTGCCAGCATCTCGGACAGGGGAAATTCACCCCTCCACTTT
CASISDRGNSPLHF
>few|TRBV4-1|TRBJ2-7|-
TGCGCCAGCAGCCTGGAGGGGGGCTACGAGCAGTACTTC
CASSLEGGYEQYF
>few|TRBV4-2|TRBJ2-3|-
TGTGCCAGCAGCCAAGAGGGGGGAACGCAGTATTTT
CASSQEGGTQYF
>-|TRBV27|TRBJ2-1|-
TGTGCCAGCAGTGTGCTCGGGCCGAGGGGCTACAATGAGCAGTTCTTC
CASSVLGPRGYNEQFF
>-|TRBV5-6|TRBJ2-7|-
TGTGCCAGCAGCTCCTACAGTGACGAGCAGTACTTC
CASSSYSDEQYF
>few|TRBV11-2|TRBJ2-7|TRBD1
TGTGCCAGCAGCTTAGGCCCTGGACAGGGCCTCTCCTACGAGCAGTACTTC
CASSLGPGQGLSYEQYF
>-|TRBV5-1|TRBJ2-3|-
TGCGCCAGCAGCTTGGAGGCGGGGGCTCTCAACGGCGCAGATACGCAGTATTTT
CASSLEAGALNGADTQYF
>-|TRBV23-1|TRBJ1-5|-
TGCGCCGCGAGGGTTGGAGGGCACCACCATCAGCCCCAGCATTTT
CAARVGGHHHQPQHF
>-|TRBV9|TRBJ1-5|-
TGTGCCAGCAGTAGGGCAGGGGTCAATCAGCCCCAGCATTTT
CASSRAGVNQPQHF
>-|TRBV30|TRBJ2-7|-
TGTGCCTGGAGTGTGCGAGGAGGGTTGGGCGAGCAGTACTTC
CAWSVRGGLGEQYF
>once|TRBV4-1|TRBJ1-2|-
TGCGCCAGCAGCCCAAATACGGGTAGTGGCTACACCTTC
CASSPNTGSGYTF
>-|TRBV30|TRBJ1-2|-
TGTGCCTGTCCTGACGGATACTATGGCTACACCTTC
CACPDGYYGYTF
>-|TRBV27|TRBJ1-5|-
TGTGCCGCGGGGTTGCCTCAGCATTTT
CAAGLPQHF
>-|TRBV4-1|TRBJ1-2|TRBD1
TGCGCCAGCAGCCAAGATCCGTATACAGGGGCGGGGTATGGCTACACCTTC
CASSQDPYTGAGYGYTF
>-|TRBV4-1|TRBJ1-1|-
TGCGCCAGCAGCCAAGATCAGAGTATGGCTGAAGCTTTCTTT
CASSQDQSMAEAFF
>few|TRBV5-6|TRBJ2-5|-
TGTGCCAGCAGCCTCGGGACACCACAAGAGACCCAGTACTTC
CASSLGTPQETQYF
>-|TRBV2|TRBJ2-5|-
TGTGCCAGCAGTGAGCAATTCCAAGAGACCCAGTACTTC
CASSEQFQETQYF
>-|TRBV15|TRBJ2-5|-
TGTGCCACCAGCAACCGGGACACTAACTATGGGGGGGAGACCCAGTACTTC
CATSNRDTNYGGETQYF
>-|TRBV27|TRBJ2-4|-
TGTGCCAGCAGTTCATTAAACACGGAAAACATTCAGTACTTC
CASSSLNTENIQYF
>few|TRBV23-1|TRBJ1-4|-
TGCGCCAGCAGTCCAGGAGGGGAGAGTGAAAAACTGTTTTTT
CASSPGGESEKLFF